These 24 T cell receptor beta chains were all obtained from the same sample, sequenced in a study of blood T cell repertoires in COVID-19. Sequenced by immunoSEQ multiplex PCR; TCRdb stores in-frame clones only, minus some. The sample yields roughly 330,000 clones, about 90% seen once. The sequencing sample was made of PBMCs or T cells enriched from blood (not recorded which). Receptors were obtained from a woman in her twenties or thirties who had recovered from COVID-19.

This clone was observed a single time. The chain carries TRBV30 and TRBJ1-4; 9 nucleotides line up with TRBD1. Germline CDR1 and CDR2: GTSNPN and SVGIG (reference sequence). The CDR3 extends over 14 amino acids. The trim removed 2 bases at V and 7 bases at J, leaving 5 bases unmatched. CDR3 coding DNA: TGTGCCTGGAGTTCCGGGACAGGGACTGAAAAACTGTTTTTT. This codes for CAWSSGTGTEKLFF.

This chain uses TRBV13 with TRBJ2-7; 7 nucleotides line up with TRBD1. The V gene's germline CDR1 is PRHDT and CDR2 FYEKMQ (reference sequence). This CDR3 contains 16 residues. With 6 bases clipped from V and 4 bases from J, the junction kept 15 bases outside the gene matches. The CDR3: CASRRRQGIPTYEQYF. CDR3 in DNA: TGTGCCAGCAGACGAAGACAGGGAATCCCCACTTACGAGCAGTACTTC. The whole variable domain, remainder taken from reference TRBV13 and TRBJ2-7, is AAGVIQSPRHLIKEKRETATLKCYPIPRHDTVYWYQQGPGQDPQFLISFYEKMQSDKGSIPDRFSAQQFSDYHSELNMSSLELGDSALYFCASRRRQGIPTYEQYFGPGTRLTVT.

The V call is TRBV9, the J call TRBJ1-2, with D perhaps TRBD1 (6 bases). Germline-derived CDR1 and CDR2 are SGDLS and YYNGEE. CDR3 size: 15 residues. Trimming removed 3 bases from V and 4 bases from J, with 16 bases in between. This CDR3 reads CASSGAGGVSYGYTF. CDR3 DNA sequence: TGTGCCAGCAGCGGGGCGGGGGGCGTCAGCTATGGCTACACCTTC.

The DNA of the CDR3 is TGTGCCAGCAGCTTACGGTTCGGCAATCAGCCCCAGCATTTT. Amino acid sequence: CASSLRFGNQPQHF. V is TRBV7-2 and J is TRBJ1-5; D is ambiguous. The V gene's germline CDR1 is SGHTA and CDR2 FQGNSA. V gave up 2 bases and J gave up 2 bases, with 7 bases separating them. This CDR3 region has 14 residues.

The chain recombines TRBV28 with TRBJ1-2, with a tentative D call TRBD1 (6 bases). V lost 2 bases to trimming and J lost 3 bases, with 13 bases between them. The CDR3 contains 15 residues. Germline assignment: CDR1 MDHEN and CDR2 SYDVKM. For the CDR3, the DNA is TGTGCCAGCAGTTTAGCTGGGGGCGGGTACTATGGCTACACCTTC. It specifies CASSLAGGGYYGYTF.

V is TRBV11-2 and J is TRBJ2-5; 12 bases map to TRBD2. Germline lookup yields CDR1 SGHAT and CDR2 FQNNGV. The CDR3 loop spans 16 amino acids. After removal of 5 bases from V and 2 bases from J, the junction contained 6 bases not matched to a gene. CDR3 nucleotides: TGTGCCAGCAGCCTCCGACTAGCGGGGGCTCAAGAGACCCAGTACTTC. This encodes CASSLRLAGAQETQYF.

This CDR3 is CASNMGGMNGYTF. The CDR3 coding sequence is TGTGCCAGCAACATGGGGGGTATGAATGGCTACACCTTC. This chain joins TRBV12-3 or TRBV12-4 and TRBJ1-2; maybe TRBD1 (5 bases). CDR3 length: 13 amino acids. Trimming stripped 7 bases from V and 6 bases from J, with 15 bases between.

As DNA, the CDR3 is TGTGCCAGCAGAGCCGGACAGGGTGGCGGCTACACCTTC. Translation gives CASRAGQGGGYTF. This chain uses TRBV27 with TRBJ1-2; 8 nucleotides line up with TRBD1. The CDR3 spans 13 residues. Germline assignment: CDR1 MNHEY and CDR2 SMNVEV (reference sequence). Trimming cost V 6 bases and J 8 bases; bases outside gene matches: 8.

This chain links TRBV6-5 with TRBJ1-2, with D perhaps matching TRBD1 (6 bases). Germline lookup yields CDR1 MNHEY and CDR2 SVGAGI. V lost 5 bases to trimming and J lost 8 bases, with 18 bases between them. The CDR3 extends over 14 amino acids. The CDR3 region is CASSRLEAGGGYTF. DNA of the CDR3: TGTGCCAGCAGTCGACTCGAAGCGGGGGGCGGCTACACCTTC.

The genes are TRBV2 and TRBJ1-1; TRBD1 might be the D (5 bases). The V end was cut by 9 bases, the J end by 6 bases, with 14 bases between. Germline V lookup: CDR1 SNHLY, CDR2 FYNNEI. This CDR3 has 12 residues. CDR3 sequence (DNA): TGTGCCAGGGGGCCGGGAGGGGCTGAAGCTTTCTTT. Its translation is CARGPGGAEAFF.

V usage is TRBV19 and J usage is TRBJ2-7; D might be TRBD2 (6 bases). CDR3 length equals 13 residues. Germline V gives CDR1 LNHDA, CDR2 SQIVND (reference sequence). With 6 bases removed from V and 2 bases from J, the gap between germline ends came to 11 bases. In DNA form, the CDR3 reads TGTGCCAGTAGGCGCGGGGAGGCCTACGAGCAGTACTTC. Translated, it gives CASRRGEAYEQYF.

This clone has a handful of counts. Here the CDR3 DNA reads TGTGCCAGCAGTCTACAGCTCAACTATGGCTACACCTTC. Protein sequence: CASSLQLNYGYTF. The gene calls are TRBV7-2 and TRBJ1-2; D unresolved. Germline V gene lookup returns CDR1 SGHTA and CDR2 FQGNSA. The CDR3 runs to 13 residues. Trimming cost V 6 bases and J 2 bases, with 10 bases left between them. Filled out from reference TRBV7-2 and TRBJ1-2, the complete variable domain reads GAGVSQSPSNKVTEKGKDVELRCDPISGHTALYWYRQSLGQGLEFLIYFQGNSAPDKSGLPSDRFSAERTGGSVSTLTIQRTQQEDSAVYLCASSLQLNYGYTFGSGTRLTVV.

The V gene is TRBV5-1, the J gene TRBJ2-3; TRBD2 aligns across 9 bases. The CDR3 totals 18 residues. After removal of 4 bases from V and 0 bases from J, the junction contained 12 bases not matched to a gene. Per germline, CDR1 SGHRS and CDR2 YFSETQ. CDR3: CASSRAVAGVGSTDTQYF. The CDR3 bases are TGCGCCAGCAGCCGGGCGGTAGCGGGGGTTGGTAGCACAGATACGCAGTATTTT.

V usage is TRBV7-9 and J usage is TRBJ2-3; D may be TRBD2 (5 bases). CDR1 and CDR2 from the germline V gene are SEHNR and FQNEAQ (reference sequence). The V end was cut by 5 bases, the J end by 4 bases, with 16 bases between. CDR3 size: 15 residues. CDR3 bases: TGTGCCAGCAGCCCCGGGGTAGCGCAGTCAGATACGCAGTATTTT. Translation: CASSPGVAQSDTQYF.

J is TRBJ2-2 and V is TRBV9; 9 bases align to TRBD1. With V trimmed by 6 bases and J by 5 bases, 2 bases remained unmatched. CDR1 and CDR2 (germline): SGDLS, YYNGEE. This CDR3 contains 13 residues. The CDR3 reads CASNRGQTGELFF. In DNA, the CDR3 is TGTGCCAGCAACAGGGGGCAAACCGGGGAGCTGTTTTTT.

The V and J genes are TRBV5-1 and TRBJ2-6; tentative D call: TRBD1 (5 bases). Germline V gives CDR1 SGHRS, CDR2 YFSETQ. This CDR3 region has 15 residues. V lost 0 bases and J lost 2, with 6 bases in between. CDR3 sequence reads: CASSLAGTGANVLTF. DNA of the CDR3: TGCGCCAGCAGCTTGGCAGGGACTGGGGCCAACGTCCTGACTTTC.

V and J are TRBV12-5 and TRBJ1-5; D gene ambiguous. The CDR3 runs to 15 residues. V lost 6 bases, J lost 0 bases, and 12 bases lay in between. In germline, CDR1 is LGHNT, CDR2 FRNRAP. CDR3 loop: CASGLPPPSNQPQHF. The CDR3 nucleotides are TGTGCTAGTGGCTTGCCCCCTCCTAGCAATCAGCCCCAGCATTTT.

The chain links TRBV12-5 to TRBJ1-1, with 7 bases that match TRBD1. The junction had 7 bases not matched to a gene; V was cut back by 7 bases and J by 2 bases. CDR3 length: 14 residues. The germline V gene encodes CDR1 LGHNT and CDR2 FRNRAP. CDR3: CASALGQQNTEAFF. The CDR3 nucleotides read TGTGCTAGTGCCTTGGGACAGCAAAACACTGAAGCTTTCTTT. The whole variable domain, filled in from reference TRBV12-5 and TRBJ1-1, reads DARVTQTPRHKVTEMGQEVTMRCQPILGHNTVFWYRQTMMQGLELLAYFRNRAPLDDSGMPKDRFSAEMPDATLATLKIQPSEPRDSAVYFCASALGQQNTEAFFGQGTRLTVV.

The chain recombines TRBV18 with TRBJ2-2; a weak D match, TRBD1 (5 bases). Trimming pared 2 bases from V and 5 bases from J, leaving 6 bases between. This CDR3 spans 13 amino acids. Germline V gene data show CDR1 as KGHSH and CDR2 as LQKENI. CDR3 in amino acids: CASSPDRTGELFF. Here the CDR3 DNA reads TGTGCCAGCTCACCAGACAGAACCGGGGAGCTGTTTTTT.

This chain joins TRBV9 and TRBJ2-5; 9 nucleotides match TRBD1. After removal of 3 bases from V and 4 bases from J, the junction contained 7 bases not matched to a gene. CDR1 and CDR2 (germline): SGDLS, YYNGEE. The CDR3 sequence is 15 residues long. The CDR3 nucleotides are TGTGCCAGCAGCGAAGGACAGGGGAGGGTAGAGACCCAGTACTTC. This gives the protein CASSEGQGRVETQYF.

The chain links TRBV13 to TRBJ1-1; D remains unclear. The length of the CDR3 is 20 residues. The germline V gene has CDR1 PRHDT and CDR2 FYEKMQ (reference sequence). Trimming removed 2 bases from V and 0 bases from J, with 25 bases in between. The CDR3 is CASSLSTLPFSDWMNTEAFF. The CDR3 DNA sequence: TGTGCCAGCAGCTTATCAACCCTCCCATTTAGCGATTGGATGAACACTGAAGCTTTCTTT.

This clone was picked up one time. Other DNA sequences from this sample encode an identical CDR3 as well. The chain is built from TRBV6-4 and TRBJ2-1, with 9 bases matching TRBD2. The CDR3 length is 14 residues. The germline V gene encodes CDR1 MRHNA and CDR2 SNTAGT. V gave up 3 bases and J gave up 5 bases; unmatched junction bases: 2. The CDR3 nucleotides are TGTGCCAGCAGTGAGGCGGGGGGGCACAATGAGCAGTTCTTC. Translated, it gives CASSEAGGHNEQFF.

The chain recombines TRBV4-1 with TRBJ2-7; D might be TRBD2 (5 bases). This CDR3 contains 14 residues. Between the trimmed V and J ends, which lost 1 base and 5 bases, there was a span of 12 bases. From germline, CDR1 is MGHRA and CDR2 YSYEKL. The CDR3 is CASSQVGVRDEQYF. DNA for the CDR3: TGCGCCAGCAGCCAAGTTGGTGTGCGGGACGAGCAGTACTTC.

The V and J genes are TRBV5-1 and TRBJ1-3; D is ambiguous. V shed 0 bases and J shed 0 bases, with 13 bases lying between them. CDR3 length: 17 residues. CDR1 and CDR2 from the germline V gene are SGHRS and YFSETQ. CDR3 coding DNA: TGCGCCAGCAGCTTGGCCCCGGGAATCGGCTCTGGAAACACCATATATTTT. It specifies CASSLAPGIGSGNTIYF.